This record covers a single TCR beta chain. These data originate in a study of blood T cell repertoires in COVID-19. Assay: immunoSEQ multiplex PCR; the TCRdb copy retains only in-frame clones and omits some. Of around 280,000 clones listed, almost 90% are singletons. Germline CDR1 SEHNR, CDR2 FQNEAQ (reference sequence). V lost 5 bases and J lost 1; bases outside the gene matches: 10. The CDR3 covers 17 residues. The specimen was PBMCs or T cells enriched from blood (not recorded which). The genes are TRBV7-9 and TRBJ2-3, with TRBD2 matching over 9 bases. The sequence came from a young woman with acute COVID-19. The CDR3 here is CASSPLTSGLGTDTQYF. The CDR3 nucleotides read TGTGCCAGCAGCCCCCTAACTAGCGGGCTAGGCACAGATACGCAGTATTTT.